The TCR beta chain under discussion was sequenced for a study of cytotoxic CD8 clonotypes in ibrutinib-treated CLL (dated by TCRdb to the early 2020s). In terms of the full investigation: In this cohort, over 14 patients were treatment-naive and roughly 10 were relapsed/refractory, while fewer than 18 had unmutated IGHV. Responses were partial in around 25 patients and complete in 2; after median about 68 months follow-up, about 14 stayed in remission and roughly twelve progressed. Samples at response were collected after a median of about 13 months of treatment, with a range of roughly 6 to 36 months. On average, each sample had hundreds of thousands of productive templates and 96,000 or so productive rearrangements. Longitudinal samples were available for about 30% of the roughly 86 trial participants. Cryopreserved peripheral blood mononuclear cells were obtained before treatment, at response, and at either sustained remission or disease progression. Every remission and progressive disease sample was obtained while ibrutinib was still being received by the patients.

The goal of deep resolution MiSeq sequencing was a depth between 1 in 1 million and 1 in 200,000 T cells, and coverage averaged 10x per clonotype. TCR beta libraries were generated with the immunoSEQ hsTCRB Kit. Processing in the source paper ran as follows. The data were analyzed with ImmunoSEQ Analyzer and ImmunoSEQ Data Assistant, and V, D and J gene assignments followed IMGT definitions. Clonality, which ranges from 0 to 1, was calculated by subtracting the normalized Shannon entropy of productive rearrangement frequencies from one. Public clonotype analysis was restricted to overrepresented clonotypes comprising at least 0.05% of each patient's repertoire. Thirteen age-matched healthy donor repertoires from immuneACCESS were used as controls for clonality. TCRdb provides this immuneACCESS table in a form limited to in-frame rearrangements. Some clones are lacking; in checked studies, under half of them reflect an unresolved V gene, and why the rest are absent is not known. The V and J calls and clone size were taken over from that table, and D and trimming were inferred from the DNA. For this sample there are 100,000 to 150,000 clones; approximately 83% appear just once. Of the sample, roughly 1.9% falls within the top ten clones.

As regards this clone: The antigen it binds to is not known. No qualities accompany the bases; no much larger clone lies one base away.

From the germline V gene, CDR1 is MDHEN and CDR2 is SYDVKM. The junction shows trimming of 7 bases on V and 5 bases on J, and the gene matches do not reach 8 bases of it. Counted from cysteine to phenylalanine, this CDR3 has 14 amino acids. Left in the record is the CDR3 DNA by itself, 42 bases read in frame from the first base. The time point label of this sample denotes: roughly 2 years on ibrutinib. For TCR beta library preparation, approximately 2 micrograms of genomic DNA were extracted from the cryopreserved PBMCs. High-throughput TCR beta sequencing was performed on longitudinal blood samples from CLL patients receiving ibrutinib monotherapy. The patients took part in an open-label, single-center phase 2 trial of ibrutinib monotherapy. What the study reported, not specific to this receptor: Public clonotypes were rare and either shrank or stayed stable during treatment, and the rise in clonality at ibrutinib response reflected expansion of private clonotypes. At ibrutinib response clonality went up, during sustained remission it held steady, and at progression it dropped back toward baseline. Baseline clonality exceeded that of age-matched healthy donors and correlated strongly with circulating CD8+ T-cell counts. Sampling times were not matched between sustained-remission and progressing patients, and lymph node repertoires were not studied.

The sample consisted of PBMCs, taken after 24 months of ibrutinib treatment. The chain links TRBV28 with TRBJ1-5; a stretch of 7 junction bases matches TRBD1. The TCR comes from a human donor with chronic lymphocytic leukemia. The nucleotide sequence is TGTGCCAGCACCCCAGGGGGGCCTCATCAGCCCCAGCATTTT. Its protein reads: CASTPGGPHQPQHF.